The 17 T cell receptor beta chains listed next were all sequenced from one sample in a study of T cells in Graves' hyperthyroidism and ophthalmopathy. Amplification of TCR beta CDR3 regions used RNA as the template. The primer set for the first-round RT-PCR of the TCR CDR3 was HTBI. TCRdb reprocessed the multiplex PCR reads via MiXCR and lists one record per CDR3 protein. Of approximately 420,000 distinct CDR3 sequences in the sample, more than 12% were seen once. The source material was blood. These receptors originate from a woman in her twenties or thirties with Graves' hyperthyroidism.

This clonotype showed up many times. The chain joins TRBV30 to TRBJ2-7; no definite D call. CDR1 and CDR2 from the germline V gene are GTSNPN and SVGIG (reference sequence). V lost 1 base, J lost 4 bases, and 11 bases lay in between. This CDR3 contains 13 residues. The CDR3 is CAWSDNVGYEQYF. The CDR3 DNA sequence: TGTGCCTGGAGTGATAATGTAGGATACGAGCAGTACTTC.

This chain uses TRBV3-1 with TRBJ2-2; TRBD2 aligns across 8 bases. The CDR3 is 15 residues long. CDR1 is LGHDT, CDR2 YNNKEL, per germline (reference sequence). V lost 6 bases, J lost 4 bases, and 7 bases stayed unmatched. CDR3 sequence: CASSREGQSTGELFF. CDR3 sequence (DNA): TGTGCCAGCAGTCGGGAGGGCCAGAGCACCGGGGAGCTGTTTTTT.

The rearrangement joins TRBV20-1 to TRBJ2-1; unclear D gene. Trimming pared 6 bases from V and 2 bases from J, leaving 11 bases between. This CDR3 region has 13 residues. The germline V gene encodes CDR1 DFQATT and CDR2 SNEGSKA (reference sequence). In nucleotides, the CDR3 is TGCAGTGCCCGGTTGTGGGCCTACAATGAGCAGTTCTTC. Its protein product is CSARLWAYNEQFF.

The chain joins TRBV4-2 to TRBJ1-5; 8 bases align to TRBD1. Germline CDR1 LGHNA, CDR2 YNFKEQ. The CDR3 is made up of 15 amino acids. J was trimmed by 5 bases and V by 1 base; bases with no gene match: 4. The CDR3 sequence is CASSQAPTGDQPQHF. The CDR3 DNA reads TGTGCCAGCAGCCAAGCCCCGACAGGGGATCAGCCCCAGCATTTT.

The chain is built from TRBV6-5 and TRBJ2-7, with D perhaps TRBD2 (5 bases). The length of the CDR3 is 15 residues. Germline V gene lookup returns CDR1 MNHEY and CDR2 SVGAGI. With 2 bases removed from V and 4 bases from J, the gap between germline ends came to 15 bases. CDR3 sequence (DNA): TGTGCCAGCAGTTACAACCCGAGGAGCGGTTACGAGCAGTACTTC. Translated, it gives CASSYNPRSGYEQYF.

This clonotype showed up many times. The gene calls are TRBV10-1 and TRBJ2-7, with TRBD2 identical over 11 bases. This CDR3 is built from 15 residues. CDR1 is WNHNN, CDR2 SYGVQD, per germline (reference sequence). The J segment lost 6 bases and the V segment lost 4 bases, leaving 8 bases of the junction unmatched. DNA of the CDR3: TGCGCCAGCAGTGTAGACCTAGCGGGAGGAACCGAGCAGTACTTC. Encoded protein: CASSVDLAGGTEQYF.

This clonotype has a count of ten or more. The genes are TRBV28 and TRBJ1-5; D perhaps matches TRBD1 (6 bases). CDR3 length: 13 amino acids. The germline gives CDR1 MDHEN, CDR2 SYDVKM. V gave up 8 bases and J gave up 2 bases, with 10 bases separating them. CDR3 residues: CASGYRGNQPQHF. CDR3 bases: TGTGCCAGCGGTTACAGGGGCAATCAGCCCCAGCATTTT. Filled out from reference TRBV28 and TRBJ1-5, the complete variable domain reads DVKVTQSSRYLVKRTGEKVFLECVQDMDHENMFWYRQDPGLGLRLIYFSYDVKMKEKGDIPEGYSVSREKKERFSLILESASTNQTSMYLCASGYRGNQPQHFGDGTRLSIL.

This chain joins TRBV19 and TRBJ2-1, with TRBD2 as a possible D gene (5 bases). CDR3 length: 14 residues. Germline V gives CDR1 LNHDA, CDR2 SQIVND (reference sequence). The V and J ends lost 4 bases and 4 bases respectively, with 11 bases between them. The CDR3 DNA sequence: TGTGCCAGTAGTACCTTAGCGTATTACAATGAGCAGTTCTTC. The encoded protein is CASSTLAYYNEQFF.

The chain has TRBV4-1 and TRBJ1-4; TRBD1 matches at 8 bases. Germline CDR1 MGHRA, CDR2 YSYEKL. This CDR3 region has 15 residues. V lost 3 bases and J lost 0; bases outside the gene matches: 0. The CDR3 protein is CASSQDRATNEKLFF. DNA of the CDR3: TGCGCCAGCAGCCAGGACAGGGCAACTAATGAAAAACTGTTTTTT.

This clonotype was seen many times. This rearrangement joins TRBV7-3 to TRBJ2-2; 7 bases are a match to TRBD2. CDR3 length equals 18 residues. With 5 bases clipped from V and 2 bases from J, the junction kept 14 bases outside the gene matches. Per germline, CDR1 SGHTA and CDR2 FQGTGA. The CDR3 DNA sequence: TGTGCCAGCAGCCCCCGCTCCGGACTAGGGATTAACACCGGGGAGCTGTTTTTT. Translating it yields CASSPRSGLGINTGELFF.

The sample holds many counts of this clonotype. The rearrangement links TRBV7-6 to TRBJ2-7; weak D call: TRBD2 (6 bases). The germline gives CDR1 SGHVS, CDR2 FNYEAQ. The CDR3 is made up of 12 amino acids. Trimming pared 6 bases from V and 7 bases from J, leaving 13 bases between. The CDR3, as DNA: TGTGCCAGCAGTTATGGGACTCCTGAGCAGTACTTC. Translating gives CASSYGTPEQYF. Complete variable domain (other parts from reference TRBV7-6 and TRBJ2-7): GAGVSQSPRYKVTKRGQDVALRCDPISGHVSLYWYRQALGQGPEFLTYFNYEAQQDKSGLPNDRFSAERPEGSISTLTIQRTEQRDSAMYRCASSYGTPEQYFGPGTRLTVT.

CDR3 nucleotide sequence: TGTGCCAGTAGTATAGGCTCACTGGGGAACACTGAAGCTTTCTTT. This translates into CASSIGSLGNTEAFF. The chain links TRBV19 to TRBJ1-1; no clear D gene. CDR1 is LNHDA and CDR2 is SQIVND in the germline V gene (reference sequence). Deletions cut 1 base from V and 1 base from J, with 10 bases between. The CDR3 is 15 amino acids.

The chain has TRBV3-1 and TRBJ1-1; possible D gene TRBD1, 6 bases. The CDR3 loop spans 14 amino acids. Germline V gene lookup returns CDR1 LGHDT and CDR2 YNNKEL (reference sequence). The V end was cut by 5 bases, the J end by 5 bases, with 15 bases between. CDR3 protein: CASSFIRGETEAFF. CDR3 nucleotides: TGTGCCAGCAGCTTCATCAGGGGCGAAACTGAAGCTTTCTTT.

About this clonotype itself: This may be a read error, as it is one base from a much larger clone. Because the CDR3 is missing its conserved closing phenylalanine or tryptophan, this is likely a read error. The V and J genes are TRBV28 and TRBJ1-5; D is perhaps TRBD1 (6 bases). The CDR3 has 16 residues. Trimming took 3 bases from V and 3 from J, leaving 15 bases between them. Germline V gene lookup returns CDR1 MDHEN and CDR2 SYDVKM. CDR3 DNA: TGTGCCAGCAGTTTGAGGGGGGGGGCGTACAATCAGCCCCAGCATCTT. Its protein product is CASSLRGGAYNQPQHL.

The chain combines TRBV5-8 with TRBJ1-5; D not certain. This CDR3 comprises 14 residues. Between the trimmed V and J ends, which lost 0 bases and 4 bases, there was a span of 8 bases. Germline V gene lookup returns CDR1 SGHTS and CDR2 YDEGEE. CDR3 in amino acids: CASSLEGWNQPQHF. DNA for the CDR3: TGTGCCAGCAGCTTGGAAGGGTGGAATCAGCCCCAGCATTTT.

This clonotype was counted only a few times. V and J are TRBV19 and TRBJ2-1, with 8 bases that match TRBD2. Trimming removed 7 bases from V and 6 bases from J; junction bases left unmatched: 8. Germline CDR1 is LNHDA and CDR2 is SQIVND (reference sequence). There are 14 residues in the CDR3. CDR3 region: CASMGLAGRNEQFF. The CDR3 DNA follows: TGTGCCAGTATGGGTCTAGCGGGCCGCAATGAGCAGTTCTTC. The complete variable domain, with remaining parts taken from reference TRBV19 and TRBJ2-1, reads DGGITQSPKYLFRKEGQNVTLSCEQNLNHDAMYWYRQDPGQGLRLIYYSQIVNDFQKGDIAEGYSVSREKKESFPLTVTSAQKNPTAFYLCASMGLAGRNEQFFGPGTRLTVL.

This clonotype was picked up many times. This chain connects TRBV20-1 to TRBJ2-6; D may be TRBD1 or TRBD2 (7 bases each). The germline CDR1 and CDR2 sequences are DFQATT and SNEGSKA (reference sequence). Trimming left V 3 bases short and J 0 bases short, with 15 bases between. CDR3 length: 17 residues. The CDR3 is CSARPQGGNSGANVLTF. CDR3 bases: TGCAGTGCTAGGCCGCAGGGGGGGAACTCTGGGGCCAACGTCCTGACTTTC.